The 7 T cell receptor beta chains given below trace back to one sample, sequenced in a study of PD-L1 blockade in urothelial cancer. The protocol was immunoSEQ multiplex PCR, while the TCRdb copy is restricted to in-frame clones and leaves out a portion. Among tens of thousands of clones listed, around four fifths were seen once. This sample's time point: pretreatment peripheral blood. Sample: PBMCs, taken around atezolizumab (anti-PD-L1) treatment. These receptor sequences come from a middle-aged man with urothelial cancer.

This rearrangement joins TRBV4-3 to TRBJ1-5, with D unclear. With 0 bases removed from V and 1 base from J, the gap between germline ends came to 10 bases. The CDR3 is made up of 16 amino acids. Germline V lookup: CDR1 LGHNA, CDR2 YSLEER. CDR3 nucleotide sequence: TGCGCCAGCAGCCAAGATGACGGGGTCAGCAATCAGCCCCAGCATTTT. Its protein is CASSQDDGVSNQPQHF.

This chain uses TRBV5-4 with TRBJ2-7; maybe TRBD2 (7 bases). The CDR3 is 15 residues long. The germline V gene encodes CDR1 SGHNT and CDR2 YYREEE (reference sequence). Trimming pared 3 bases from V and 3 bases from J, leaving 16 bases between. CDR3 in DNA: TGTGCCAGCAGCTGGGGGGGGCAGGTCCTCTACGAGCAGTACTTC. It yields the protein CASSWGGQVLYEQYF.

The J gene is TRBJ2-7, the V gene TRBV7-9, with 7 bases fitting TRBD2. The germline CDR1 and CDR2 sequences are SEHNR and FQNEAQ (reference sequence). The CDR3 length is 14 residues. With 5 bases clipped from V and 7 bases from J, the junction kept 11 bases outside the gene matches. Written as DNA, the CDR3 is TGTGCCAGCAGCCCCTCCGAAATGCGGGGGGAGCAGTACTTC. This sequence encodes CASSPSEMRGEQYF.

This sequence joins TRBV18 and TRBJ2-1; 8 nucleotides line up with TRBD2. Germline V gene data show CDR1 as KGHSH and CDR2 as LQKENI. The CDR3 sequence is 16 residues long. Trimming at V came to 0 bases and at J to 5 bases, leaving 6 bases not matched to a gene. CDR3 residues: CASSPPAGVRNNEQFF. In nucleotides, the CDR3 is TGTGCCAGCTCACCACCAGCGGGAGTGCGAAACAATGAGCAGTTCTTC.

The rearrangement links TRBV5-8 to TRBJ1-1; D uncertain. Germline-derived CDR1 and CDR2 are SGHTS and YDEGEE. This CDR3 region has 11 residues. Trimming stripped 3 bases from V and 10 bases from J, with 10 bases between. The chain's CDR3 is CASSWSGGAFF. The CDR3 coding sequence is TGTGCCAGCAGCTGGTCCGGTGGAGCTTTCTTT.

Only one count was recorded for this clone. This chain joins TRBV28 and TRBJ1-1, with a weak D call TRBD1 (5 bases). V was trimmed by 6 bases and J by 4 bases, leaving 9 bases between them. Germline-derived CDR1 and CDR2 are MDHEN and SYDVKM. The CDR3 length is 12 residues. This CDR3 reads CASRTGGTEAFF. CDR3 DNA sequence: TGTGCCAGCAGAACCGGGGGCACTGAAGCTTTCTTT.

The chain couples TRBV30 to TRBJ2-7, with a possible D match to TRBD2 (5 bases). Trimming took off 5 bases at V and 3 bases at J, with 5 bases between the two ends. There are 10 residues in the CDR3. The V gene's germline CDR1 is GTSNPN and CDR2 SVGIG (reference sequence). CDR3 sequence reads: CAWAGYEQYF. CDR3 bases: TGTGCCTGGGCGGGCTACGAGCAGTACTTC.